This record concerns one T cell receptor (beta chain) sequence. Its target is not known. The data originate from a study of cytomegalovirus exposure and HLA in healthy donors. Germline V gene data show CDR1 as SGHRS and CDR2 as YFSETQ. CDR3 length equals 18 residues. The V and J ends lost 2 bases and 1 base, in that order; junction bases with no gene match: 12. Study findings and constraints: Sequencing depth across donors, presence/absence analyses assumed, was roughly uniform. Most TCR sequences were seen very rarely across donors, but some public TCRs occurred in many. A later analysis reportedly identified an Asian-associated ancestry cluster as carrying fewer N-insertions than the roughly 720-donor mean. Cytomegalovirus-associated TCR beta chains were listed, numbering more than 150.

The study ran its PCR with 60 Vbeta and 13 Jbeta primers. Measured with immunoSEQ multiplex PCR; TCRdb has only the in-frame clones, and not every one. The sample comprises around 50,000 clones, about three quarters of which are singletons, and 8.1% rests with the top ten. The gene calls are TRBV5-1 and TRBJ2-3; TRBD2 matches 8 bases. Material: PBMCs. The source of this sequence is a man aged 30 to 45 in good health and CMV-seropositive. CDR3 in amino acids: CASSFVGGAFGGTDTQYF. The CDR3 DNA reads TGCGCCAGCAGCTTTGTCGGGGGGGCCTTCGGAGGCACAGATACGCAGTATTTT.